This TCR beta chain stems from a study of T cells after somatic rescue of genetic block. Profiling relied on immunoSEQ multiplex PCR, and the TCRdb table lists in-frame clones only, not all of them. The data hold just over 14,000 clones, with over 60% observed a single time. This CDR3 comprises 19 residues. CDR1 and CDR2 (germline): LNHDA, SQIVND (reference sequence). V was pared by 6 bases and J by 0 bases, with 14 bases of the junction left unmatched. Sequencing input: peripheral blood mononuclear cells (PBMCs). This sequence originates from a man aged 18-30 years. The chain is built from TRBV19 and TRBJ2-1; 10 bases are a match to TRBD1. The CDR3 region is CASRAGTGALGSSYNEQFF. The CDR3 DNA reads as TGTGCCAGTAGGGCCGGGACAGGGGCCCTGGGGAGCTCCTACAATGAGCAGTTCTTC.